This T cell receptor beta chain was recovered during a study of shared clonotypes between healthy human individuals (dated by TCRdb to 2020 to 2022). For context, the study as a whole: A couple of women and a few men aged 18 to 49 years were included in the cohort. For each donor, CD4 naive and CD4 memory were each given three plates, CD8 naive was given two plates, and CD8 memory was given one plate. To estimate repertoire size and how much clonotype sharing occurs between individuals, the study deeply sequenced the blood TCR repertoires of roughly 5 healthy adults. To increase sequencing depth and limit assay-specific biases, TCR repertoire library preparation and sequencing were carried out by different laboratories using diverse techniques. Between about 0.9 and 10 billion PBMCs per donor were obtained by leukapheresis. Results and caveats for the whole study, not just this receptor: Sampling was restricted to blood, and TCR repertoires in tissues likely differ from the TCR repertoires found in blood. Sharing across several donors was observed for around 5% of naive CD4, 3% to 3.5% of naive CD8, over 2% of memory CD4, and roughly 0.43% of memory CD8 clonotypes. Based on pairwise subsampling, the degree of clonotype sharing among donors was expected to be affected by sequencing depth. Compared with non-shared clonotypes, the clonotypes found in all four sorted-subset donors had higher generation probabilities. Estimated clonotype richness was generally larger for naive than for memory subsets. The genetic and exposure-history diversity represented was limited by the small number of donors. Rarefaction of sorted-subset datasets indicated incomplete sequencing despite the large sequencing depth.

TCR CDR3 regions were amplified from genomic DNA by multiplex PCR using the deep immunoSEQ assay. Extracted genomic DNA from each cell subset was distributed evenly across all wells of several immunoSEQ 96-well plates, and each plate was treated as a replicate. Each replicate PCR for sorted subsets received about 180 ng genomic DNA, equal to about 29,000 T cell genomes. Purified libraries were measured with a Qubit 3.0 fluorometer, size-checked on a Bioanalyzer 2100, and measured again with the KAPA Library Quantification kit. Each immunoSEQ 96-well plate was sequenced on its own single-read 150-cycle Illumina NextSeq 550 flow cell. The authors processed their data as follows. The immunoSEQ output contained only junctional sequences without quality scores, so filtering could not match that applied to full-length reads. Sequences were annotated with PyIR, a Python wrapper for IgBLAST v1.9, and V/J genes and CDR3 were assigned using IMGT germline references. Reads were removed for weak V/J assignments (E-value above 1e-6), missing CDR3, stop codons, out-of-frame junctions, or ambiguous translated residues. V3J clonotypes were defined as sequences sharing an identical inferred V gene, J gene, and CDR3 amino acid sequence. Percentage overlap between repertoires was computed as shared unique clonotypes divided by the size of the smaller repertoire. Richness of each repertoire was evaluated using RTK rarefaction, the Chao1 estimator, and Recon v2.1 estimates of unobserved clonotypes. Generation probabilities for all TCRbeta clonotypes obtained by the gDNA method from a few donors were computed using OLGA. Drawn from immuneACCESS, this table holds only the in-frame rearrangements with V and J called that TCRdb kept. Clones are partly lost; checked studies trace under half to an unresolved V gene and leave the rest unexplained. The V and J calls and the clone size are those of that table, but D and trimming were determined from the DNA. The table for this sample lists about 680,000 clones; about 90% of them were counted only once. The ten largest account for 24% of the sample.

CD8 naive samples consisted of CD45RO-negative cells that were positively selected for CCR7, yielding a CD45RA+CCR7+ population without TemRA cells. The donors were healthy, HIV-negative adults with no recently reported acute infections or vaccinations. Only Caucasian adults living in Nashville, Tennessee, USA were represented among the donors. Blood was obtained by leukapheresis, after which PBMCs were separated by Ficoll-Histopaque density gradient centrifugation and cryopreserved in liquid nitrogen vapor phase. Analytical flow cytometry was used to check the purity and quantity of every magnetically sorted T cell population. Each sorted fraction had its genomic DNA isolated and then quantified by UV absorbance on a Nanodrop 2000c. The CDR3 runs 15 amino acids, cysteine and phenylalanine included. Of the read, only the CDR3 DNA is kept; its 45 bases are in frame from base 1. Worth noting for this clone: Its specific antigen is unknown. Within one base of it there is no much larger clone, and no base qualities were kept.

The chain is assembled from TRBV12-1 and TRBJ1-2; the table's TRBD1 call for D was not verified on the DNA. TRBV12-1 is designated a pseudogene. Sample: naive CD8+ T cells sorted from blood. The sample's cell subset or site label, decoded: CD45RA+CCR7+. The source of this sequence is a man between 25 and 39 years old in good health. The CDR3 reads as follows: CASSLIIQWDYGYTF. The nucleotide sequence reads as follows: TGTGCCAGCAGCTTAATAATACAGTGGGACTATGGCTACACCTTC.